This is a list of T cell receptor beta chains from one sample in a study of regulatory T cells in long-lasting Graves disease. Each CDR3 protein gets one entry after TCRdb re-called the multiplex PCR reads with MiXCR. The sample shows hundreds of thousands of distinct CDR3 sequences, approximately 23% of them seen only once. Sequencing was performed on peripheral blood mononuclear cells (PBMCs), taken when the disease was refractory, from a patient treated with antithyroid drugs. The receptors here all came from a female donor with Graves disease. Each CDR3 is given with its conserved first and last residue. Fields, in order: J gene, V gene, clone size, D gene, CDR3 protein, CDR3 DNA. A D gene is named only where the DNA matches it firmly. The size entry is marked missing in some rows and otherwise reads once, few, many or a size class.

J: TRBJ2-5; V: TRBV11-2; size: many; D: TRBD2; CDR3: CASSFGGTPQETQYF; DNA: TGTGCCAGCAGCTTCGGGGGGACTCCCCAAGAGACCCAGTACTTC
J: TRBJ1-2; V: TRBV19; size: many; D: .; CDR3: CASSILVRGHDYGYTF; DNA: TGTGCCAGTAGTATCCTAGTGAGGGGACACGACTATGGCTACACCTTC
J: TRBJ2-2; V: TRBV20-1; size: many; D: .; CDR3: CSARDRTYTGELFF; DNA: TGCAGTGCTAGAGATCGGACATACACCGGGGAGCTGTTTTTT
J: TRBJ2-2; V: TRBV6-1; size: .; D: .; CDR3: CASMEGLSGAGTGELFF; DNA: TGTGCCAGCATGGAGGGACTATCGGGGGCGGGCACCGGGGAGCTGTTTTTT
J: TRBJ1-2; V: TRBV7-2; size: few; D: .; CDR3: CASSPRGRADGYTF; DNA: TGTGCCAGCAGCCCAAGGGGGAGGGCAGATGGCTACACCTTC
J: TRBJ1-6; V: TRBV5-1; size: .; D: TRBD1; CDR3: CASRTTGTGGSPLHF; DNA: TGCGCCAGCAGAACCACCGGGACAGGAGGATCACCCCTCCACTTT
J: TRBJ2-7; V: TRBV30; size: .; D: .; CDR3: CAWSVREQDEQYF; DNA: TGTGCCTGGAGTGTAAGGGAGCAAGACGAGCAGTACTTC
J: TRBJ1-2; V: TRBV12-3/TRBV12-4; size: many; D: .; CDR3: CASTVEGSSYGYTF; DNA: TGTGCCAGCACCGTGGAGGGTAGTAGCTATGGCTACACCTTC
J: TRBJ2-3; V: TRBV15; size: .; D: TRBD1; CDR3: CATSSGQGYGTDTQYF; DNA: TGTGCCACCAGCTCCGGACAGGGCTATGGAACAGATACGCAGTATTTT
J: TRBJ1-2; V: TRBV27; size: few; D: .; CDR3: CASSLYLNYGYTF; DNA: TGTGCCAGCAGTTTATATCTGAACTATGGCTACACCTTC
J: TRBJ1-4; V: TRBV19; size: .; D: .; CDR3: CASSTDAATNEKLFF; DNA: TGTGCCAGTAGCACGGACGCGGCAACTAATGAAAAACTGTTTTTT
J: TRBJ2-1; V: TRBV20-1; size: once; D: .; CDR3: CSAFLQGNEQFF; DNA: TGCAGTGCTTTCCTACAGGGAAATGAGCAGTTCTTC
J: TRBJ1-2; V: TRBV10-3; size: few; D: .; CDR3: CAIQVEGSGYTF; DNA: TGTGCCATTCAGGTTGAGGGGTCCGGCTACACCTTC
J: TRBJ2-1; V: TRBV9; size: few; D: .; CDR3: CASSVGVYNEQFF; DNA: TGTGCCAGCAGCGTAGGGGTATACAATGAGCAGTTCTTC
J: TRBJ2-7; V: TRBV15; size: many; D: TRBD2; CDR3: CATSRDKLAEYEQYF; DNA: TGTGCCACCAGCAGAGATAAACTAGCGGAATACGAGCAGTACTTC
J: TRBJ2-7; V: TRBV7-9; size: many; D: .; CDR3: CASSLHREQYF; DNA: TGTGCCAGCAGCCTCCATCGGGAGCAGTACTTC
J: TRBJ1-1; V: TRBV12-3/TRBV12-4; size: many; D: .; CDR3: CASSLVVTEAFF; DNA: TGTGCCAGCAGCTTAGTGGTAACTGAAGCTTTCTTT
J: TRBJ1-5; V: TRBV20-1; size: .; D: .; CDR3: CSARILECEGNNQPQHF; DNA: TGCAGTGCTAGAATTTTGGAATGTGAGGGTAACAATCAGCCCCAGCATTTT
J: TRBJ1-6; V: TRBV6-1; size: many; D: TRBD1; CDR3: CASSEWQGESPLHF; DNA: TGTGCCAGCAGTGAGTGGCAGGGGGAATCACCCCTCCACTTT
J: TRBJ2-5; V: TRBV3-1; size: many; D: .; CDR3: CASSQVQGKETQYF; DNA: TGTGCCAGCAGCCAAGTTCAGGGAAAGGAGACCCAGTACTTC
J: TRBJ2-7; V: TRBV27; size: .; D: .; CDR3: CASSFSRVLEQYF; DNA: TGTGCCAGCAGTTTTTCTAGGGTCCTGGAGCAGTACTTC
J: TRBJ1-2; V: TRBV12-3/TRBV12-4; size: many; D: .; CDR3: CASSLAADNYGYTF; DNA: TGTGCCAGCAGTTTAGCGGCAGATAACTATGGCTACACCTTC
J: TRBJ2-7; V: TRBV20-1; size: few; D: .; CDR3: CSASLDSSYEQYF; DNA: TGCAGTGCTAGTTTGGACAGCTCCTACGAGCAGTACTTC
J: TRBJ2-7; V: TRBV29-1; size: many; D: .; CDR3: CSVGGQPYEQYF; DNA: TGCAGCGTTGGAGGTCAGCCCTACGAGCAGTACTTC
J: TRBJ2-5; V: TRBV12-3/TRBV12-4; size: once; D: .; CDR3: CASKVEAGQETQYF; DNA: TGTGCCAGCAAGGTTGAGGCAGGGCAAGAGACCCAGTACTTC
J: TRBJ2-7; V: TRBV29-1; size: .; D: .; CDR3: CSVALLYEQYF; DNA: TGCAGCGTTGCCCTCCTCTACGAGCAGTACTTC
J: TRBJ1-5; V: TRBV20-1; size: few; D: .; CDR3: CSARPDAGNQPQHF; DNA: TGCAGTGCTAGACCAGATGCGGGCAATCAGCCCCAGCATTTT